The next 32 T cell receptor beta chains were all read from a single sample in a study of CD8+ T cells in alopecia areata. As the sequencing template, cDNA was produced by extracting RNA and reverse transcribing it. Generated by immunoSEQ multiplex PCR, the TCRdb table keeps only in-frame clones and is missing some. This table has 150,000 to 250,000 clones, 58% appearing once. As to treatment: oral pan-JAK inhibitor, 5-10 mg twice daily. Here the sequenced sample was CD4+ T cells sorted from blood, taken at week 24, from a patient treated with tofacitinib. The receptors were sampled from a human donor with alopecia areata.

On this clone: Different DNA sequences within this sample yield the same CDR3. This chain uses TRBV6-5 with TRBJ1-5, with a possible D match to TRBD1 (5 bases). Germline V gene lookup returns CDR1 MNHEY and CDR2 SVGAGI. The CDR3 is 15 amino acids. V was trimmed by 0 bases and J by 3 bases, leaving 9 bases between them. This CDR3 reads CASSYSGGANQPQHF. CDR3 DNA: TGTGCCAGCAGTTACTCAGGTGGGGCCAATCAGCCCCAGCATTTT.

CDR3 protein: CASSPGDRGGYTF. DNA of the CDR3: TGTGCCAGCAGCCCAGGGGATCGGGGTGGCTACACCTTC. This chain connects TRBV11-2 to TRBJ1-2, with D possibly TRBD1 on 6 matching bases. The germline CDR1 and CDR2 sequences are SGHAT and FQNNGV. Trimming took 5 bases from V and 7 from J, leaving 14 bases between them. This CDR3 is 13 amino acids long.

The rearrangement links TRBV11-2 to TRBJ2-5; D is unresolved. The V and J ends lost 3 bases and 2 bases respectively, with 7 bases between them. Germline V CDR1 and CDR2: SGHAT, FQNNGV. The CDR3 is made up of 13 amino acids. The CDR3 DNA follows: TGTGCCAGCAGCTTGAGACTTCAAGAGACCCAGTACTTC. Protein product: CASSLRLQETQYF.

The V gene is TRBV7-2, the J gene TRBJ2-6; TRBD1 matches 7 bases. Germline lookup yields CDR1 SGHTA and CDR2 FQGNSA. After removal of 0 bases from V and 3 bases from J, the junction contained 2 bases not matched to a gene. This CDR3 has 16 amino acids. In DNA, the CDR3 is TGTGCCAGCAGCTTAGCAGGGGGCAGTGGGGCCAACGTCCTGACTTTC. Amino acid sequence: CASSLAGGSGANVLTF.

The chain links TRBV15 to TRBJ1-4; a possible D gene is TRBD1 (5 bases). V lost 3 bases and J lost 8, with 13 bases in between. Germline CDR1 is LNHNV and CDR2 is YYDKDF (reference sequence). The CDR3 runs to 14 residues. The CDR3 DNA follows: TGTGCCACCAGCAGGGCAAGGGGAGGGGAAAAACTGTTTTTT. Protein: CATSRARGGEKLFF. The full variable domain, with the rest looked up from reference TRBV15 and TRBJ1-4, is DAMVIQNPRYQVTQFGKPVTLSCSQTLNHNVMYWYQQKSSQAPKLLFHYYDKDFNNEADTPDNFQSRRPNTSFCFLDIRSPGLGDTAMYLCATSRARGGEKLFFGSGTQLSVL.

The chain combines TRBV30 with TRBJ1-4; 7 bases are shared with TRBD1. Germline loops: CDR1 GTSNPN, CDR2 SVGIG (reference sequence). The CDR3 consists of 14 residues. V lost 2 bases to trimming and J lost 8 bases; unmatched junction nucleotides: 8. CDR3 bases: TGTGCCTGGAGTTTGCCCAGGGGGGGCGAAAAACTGTTTTTT. Translated, it gives CAWSLPRGGEKLFF.

This chain links TRBV7-3 with TRBJ2-3; D gene ambiguous. The CDR3 length is 14 residues. Germline loops: CDR1 SGHTA, CDR2 FQGTGA. The V end lost 0 bases, the J end lost 7 bases, and 11 bases lay between the germline ends. Written as DNA, the CDR3 is TGTGCCAGCAGCTTAACGAGAGACACGCATACGCAGTATTTT. This sequence encodes CASSLTRDTHTQYF.

V and J are TRBV4-1 and TRBJ2-7, with D maybe TRBD1 (6 bases). The CDR3 runs to 16 residues. V lost 3 bases to trimming and J lost 0 bases, with 15 bases between them. CDR1 is MGHRA and CDR2 is YSYEKL in the germline V gene. The CDR3, as DNA: TGCGCCAGCAGCCACCTCCCCCGACAGGCCTCCTACGAGCAGTACTTC. Its translation: CASSHLPRQASYEQYF.

The genes are TRBV2 and TRBJ2-7; unclear D gene. Deletions cut 4 bases from V and 2 bases from J, with 12 bases between. The CDR3 runs to 14 residues. Germline lookup yields CDR1 SNHLY and CDR2 FYNNEI. The CDR3 nucleotides read TGTGCCAGCAGTGGAATGGGCACAGCCTACGAGCAGTACTTC. This gives the protein CASSGMGTAYEQYF.

The V gene is TRBV18, the J gene TRBJ2-7; D is perhaps TRBD1 (5 bases). Between the trimmed V and J ends, which lost 2 bases and 4 bases, there was a span of 12 bases. CDR1 KGHSH and CDR2 LQKENI come from the germline V gene. The CDR3 runs 14 residues. The CDR3 is CASSPDSRVYEQYF. For the CDR3, the DNA is TGTGCCAGCTCACCAGATAGCAGGGTTTACGAGCAGTACTTC.

The chain links TRBV11-2 to TRBJ1-5; D call uncertain. This CDR3 has 14 amino acids. Germline V gene lookup returns CDR1 SGHAT and CDR2 FQNNGV. Between the trimmed V and J ends, which lost 2 bases and 4 bases, there was a span of 9 bases. DNA of the CDR3: TGTGCCAGCAGCTTACAAGGGAAAAATCAGCCCCAGCATTTT. Residues: CASSLQGKNQPQHF.

Details on this clone: A much larger clone sits a single nucleotide away, making a read error possible. The V gene is TRBV2, the J gene TRBJ2-6, with D unresolved. The CDR3 is 13 amino acids. Germline loops: CDR1 SNHLY, CDR2 FYNNEI. V dropped 7 bases and J dropped 0 bases, with 4 bases sitting between them. The CDR3 nucleotides are TGTGCCAGCACTTTCTCTGGGGCCAACGTCCTGACTTTC. It specifies CASTFSGANVLTF.

The CDR3 here is CASSSTGFSGANVLTF. The DNA for the CDR3 is TGTGCCAGCAGTTCAACAGGGTTCTCGGGGGCCAACGTCCTGACTTTC. The chain recombines TRBV28 with TRBJ2-6; possible D gene TRBD1, 6 bases. Trimming removed 4 bases from V and 4 bases from J, with 14 bases in between. The CDR3 extends over 16 amino acids. CDR1 MDHEN and CDR2 SYDVKM come from the germline V gene.

The chain employs TRBV5-1 and TRBJ2-4; D perhaps matches TRBD1 (7 bases). The CDR3 runs 14 residues. Germline V lookup: CDR1 SGHRS, CDR2 YFSETQ. V lost 6 bases and J lost 5, with 15 bases in between. Written as DNA, the CDR3 is TGCGCCAGCACCCCTCGCGGGACAGAAAACATTCAGTACTTC. Protein sequence: CASTPRGTENIQYF.

The CDR3 protein is CASSQGTGYTDTQYF. The CDR3 DNA is TGTGCCAGCAGCCAGGGGACTGGCTACACAGATACGCAGTATTTT. This chain connects TRBV7-7 to TRBJ2-3, with D perhaps given as TRBD1 or TRBD2 (6 bases each). V lost 5 bases to trimming and J lost 2 bases, with 14 bases between them. CDR1 is SSHAT, CDR2 FNYEAQ, per germline (reference sequence). CDR3 length: 15 residues.

In its sample, this clone was seen a few times. The chain carries TRBV11-2 and TRBJ2-2; D is uncertain. With 5 bases removed from V and 4 bases from J, the gap between germline ends came to 14 bases. The CDR3 is 15 amino acids. In germline, CDR1 is SGHAT, CDR2 FQNNGV. The CDR3 sequence is CASSQVADFTGELFF. CDR3 coding DNA: TGTGCCAGCAGCCAGGTGGCAGACTTCACCGGGGAGCTGTTTTTT.

V usage is TRBV6-1 and J usage is TRBJ1-6, with D maybe TRBD1 (5 bases). V was clipped by 3 bases and J by 7 bases, with 16 bases between them. Germline V gene data show CDR1 as MNHNS and CDR2 as SASEGT. The CDR3 spans 16 residues. In DNA, the CDR3 is TGTGCCAGCAGTGACCAACAGGTTTCGGAGAATTCACCCCTCCACTTT. Its protein is CASSDQQVSENSPLHF.

About this clone: Distinct nucleotide sequences in the sample also encode this CDR3. The chain links TRBV5-1 to TRBJ1-1, with D unclear. The CDR3 loop spans 15 amino acids. Germline V gene lookup returns CDR1 SGHRS and CDR2 YFSETQ. V shed 0 bases and J shed 2 bases, with 11 bases lying between them. The CDR3 DNA sequence: TGCGCCAGCAGCTTGGACGGGCGTCCAAACACTGAAGCTTTCTTT. Protein sequence: CASSLDGRPNTEAFF.

This CDR3 reads CAITGTTSYEQYF. The DNA of the CDR3 is TGTGCCATCACTGGCACGACCTCCTACGAGCAGTACTTC. The J gene is TRBJ2-7, the V gene TRBV10-3; D is ambiguous. V lost 7 bases, J lost 0 bases, and 10 bases lay in between. Germline lookup yields CDR1 ENHRY and CDR2 SYGVKD. CDR3 length equals 13 residues.

A remark on this clone: This specimen includes other DNA sequences encoding the same CDR3. This chain joins TRBV30 and TRBJ1-1; unclear D gene. There are 11 residues in the CDR3. The ends were cut back, 0 bases at V and 2 bases at J, with 1 base in the middle. The germline gives CDR1 GTSNPN, CDR2 SVGIG (reference sequence). CDR3 in amino acids: CAWSVNTEAFF. The CDR3 bases are TGTGCCTGGAGTGTAAACACTGAAGCTTTCTTT.

This clone appeared a few times. The rearrangement joins TRBV4-1 to TRBJ2-5, with unresolved D. CDR3 size: 15 residues. The V and J ends lost 1 base and 3 bases respectively, with 12 bases between them. The germline V gene has CDR1 MGHRA and CDR2 YSYEKL. The CDR3 sequence: CASSQGPSREETQYF. The CDR3 bases are TGCGCCAGCAGCCAAGGGCCCAGCAGAGAAGAGACCCAGTACTTC.

This clone showed up just once. The gene calls are TRBV7-3 and TRBJ2-7; possible D gene TRBD2, 5 bases. V lost 0 bases and J 2 bases, leaving 20 bases between the germline ends. Germline V gene sequence: CDR1 SGHTA, CDR2 FQGTGA. CDR3 length equals 18 residues. The CDR3 reads CASSLTLVGGSIPYEQYF. The DNA of the CDR3 is TGTGCCAGCAGCTTAACGTTAGTCGGTGGGAGTATCCCCTACGAGCAGTACTTC.

The chain employs TRBV19 and TRBJ1-2, with 7 bases fitting TRBD1. The junction had 9 bases not matched to a gene; V was cut back by 6 bases and J by 2 bases. CDR3 length equals 15 residues. In germline, CDR1 is LNHDA, CDR2 SQIVND (reference sequence). Written as DNA, the CDR3 is TGTGCCAGTAGGATCGGAGGGGGCGGAAACTATGGCTACACCTTC. Encoded protein: CASRIGGGGNYGYTF.

The J gene is TRBJ1-1, the V gene TRBV4-1; 7 positions agree with TRBD1. Germline CDR1 MGHRA, CDR2 YSYEKL. There are 16 residues in the CDR3. Trimming removed 0 bases from V and 10 bases from J; junction bases left unmatched: 14. In nucleotides, the CDR3 is TGCGCCAGCAGCCAAGATCCTACGGGACAGCGTTTTCCAGCTTTCTTT. Encoded protein: CASSQDPTGQRFPAFF.

The V call is TRBV30, the J call TRBJ1-3; perhaps TRBD1 as D (5 bases). The CDR3 extends over 14 amino acids. V was pared by 4 bases and J by 3 bases, with 13 bases between. Germline V lookup: CDR1 GTSNPN, CDR2 SVGIG (reference sequence). The CDR3 loop reads CAWTGLSRGNTIYF. The CDR3 bases are TGTGCCTGGACAGGGCTCAGCCGTGGAAACACCATATATTTT.

This chain's CDR3 is CSVVRGGGEQYF. The CDR3 DNA follows: TGCAGCGTTGTACGAGGGGGAGGGGAGCAGTACTTC. The rearrangement links TRBV29-1 to TRBJ2-7; weak D call: TRBD2 (7 bases). The V end lost 4 bases, the J end lost 7 bases, and 14 bases lay between the germline ends. The CDR3 loop spans 12 amino acids. CDR1 is SQVTM, CDR2 ANQGSEA, per germline.

This clone was counted between two and nine times. This CDR3 reads CASSEYNEQFF. The CDR3 region has the DNA TGTGCCAGCAGCGAATACAATGAGCAGTTCTTC. V gene TRBV7-2 combines with J gene TRBJ2-1; D unresolved. The V end lost 5 bases, the J end lost 4 bases, and 3 bases lay between the germline ends. Germline lookup yields CDR1 SGHTA and CDR2 FQGNSA. This CDR3 has 11 residues.

This clone was recorded once. The genes are TRBV6-5 and TRBJ2-5; D possibly corresponds to TRBD2 (5 bases). In germline, CDR1 is MNHEY, CDR2 SVGAGI. The V end was cut by 6 bases, the J end by 7 bases, with 9 bases between. This CDR3 is 11 amino acids long. The CDR3 coding sequence is TGTGCCAGCAGGGGAGCCGGGACCCAGTACTTC. It yields the protein CASRGAGTQYF.

This chain links TRBV5-1 with TRBJ2-5, with D possibly TRBD2 on 6 matching bases. CDR1 SGHRS and CDR2 YFSETQ come from the germline V gene. The CDR3 has 15 amino acids. The germline V and J ends were trimmed by 5 bases and 5 bases, with 19 bases remaining between them. CDR3 residues: CASSRSPGVGETQYF. The CDR3 nucleotides are TGCGCCAGCAGTAGGTCTCCGGGGGTCGGTGAGACCCAGTACTTC. The variable domain in full, with the rest retrieved from reference TRBV5-1 and TRBJ2-5, is KAGVTQTPRYLIKTRGQQVTLSCSPISGHRSVSWYQQTPGQGLQFLFEYFSETQRNKGNFPGRFSGRQFSNSRSEMNVSTLELGDSALYLCASSRSPGVGETQYFGPGTRLLVL.

The chain recombines TRBV29-1 with TRBJ2-7; 9 bases are shared with TRBD1. V shed 6 bases and J 4 bases; nucleotides not matched to a gene: 4. The CDR3 has 12 amino acids. Germline V gene sequence: CDR1 SQVTM, CDR2 ANQGSEA. The DNA of the CDR3 is TGCAGCGTCGTACAGGGGGCATACGAGCAGTACTTC. Protein product: CSVVQGAYEQYF.

A remark on this clone: Other nucleotide sequences in the sample specify the same CDR3. The J gene is TRBJ1-1, the V gene TRBV6-5; D gene ambiguous. Trimming left V 4 bases short and J 5 bases short, with 5 bases between. Germline lookup yields CDR1 MNHEY and CDR2 SVGAGI. This CDR3 is built from 11 residues. CDR3: CASSSRTEAFF. For the CDR3, the DNA is TGTGCCAGCAGTTCTAGGACTGAAGCTTTCTTT.

This clone has a handful of counts. The chain uses TRBV7-2 and TRBJ2-2; the match to TRBD1 covers 12 bases. V shed 4 bases and J 3 bases; nucleotides not matched to a gene: 3. In germline, CDR1 is SGHTA, CDR2 FQGNSA. CDR3 length: 16 amino acids. CDR3 sequence (DNA): TGTGCCAGCAGCTGGGGACAGGGGGCAGACACCGGGGAGCTGTTTTTT. It yields the protein CASSWGQGADTGELFF.